This T cell receptor (beta chain) was identified during a study of T cell changes during pregnancy in multiple sclerosis. Assay used: immunoSEQ multiplex PCR; TCRdb lists only in-frame clones, some missing. The sample has roughly 37,000 clones, 91% seen once. Germline CDR1 and CDR2: MNHEY and SMNVEV (reference sequence). V was shortened by 3 bases and J by 4 bases, with 25 bases between the two germline ends. CDR3 length: 18 amino acids. This TCR was sampled from a female donor in good health, enrolled as a control in a pregnancy study. Here the sequenced sample was CD4+ T cells from peripheral blood mononuclear cells, taken in the second trimester of pregnancy. V is TRBV27 and J is TRBJ2-7, with a tentative D call TRBD1 (7 bases). CDR3 loop: CASSFSSWYQGGEYEQYF. The CDR3 bases are TGTGCCAGCAGTTTTTCATCATGGTATCAGGGGGGCGAGTACGAGCAGTACTTC.